Included here is one TCR beta chain sequence, with context. The data are from a study of blood T cell repertoires in COVID-19. Study-wide context: Spain, Italy and the United States supplied samples that represented acute and convalescent COVID-19.

Generated by immunoSEQ multiplex PCR, the TCRdb table keeps only in-frame clones and is missing some. The table lists 200,000 to 250,000 clones, about 82% of them singletons. V was shortened by 2 bases and J by 0 bases, with 4 bases between the two germline ends. This CDR3 spans 13 amino acids. CDR1 MNHNY and CDR2 SVGAGI come from the germline V gene (reference sequence). Recovered Cohort 3 donors showed two negative PCRs, clearance, or symptom resolution. The sample consisted of PBMCs or T cells enriched from blood (not recorded which). The J gene is TRBJ1-1, the V gene TRBV6-6; no firm D call. This TCR came from a woman aged 50 to 60 who had recovered from COVID-19. CDR3 nucleotide sequence: TGTGCCAGCAGTTACCGAGTGAACACTGAAGCTTTCTTT. The encoded protein is CASSYRVNTEAFF.